This T cell receptor beta chain was documented in a study of OX40 agonist ivuxolimab in advanced cancers. The wider study: Of mixed ages from about 20 to 90 and averaging 60 years, the group was over 80% male.

The length of the CDR3 is 14 residues. Germline CDR1 LNHDA, CDR2 SQIVND (reference sequence). Trimming took 7 bases from V and 4 from J; bases not matched to a gene: 6. Generated by immunoSEQ multiplex PCR, the TCRdb table keeps only in-frame clones and is missing some. Of 150,000 to 190,000 clones in the sample, around 94% were seen once. This sequence originates from an adult with an advanced solid tumor such as melanoma, head and neck, liver or kidney cancer. The genes are TRBV19 and TRBJ2-3, with 9 bases that match TRBD1. The specimen was CD4+ or CD8+ T cells sorted from blood, collected in a trial of the OX40 agonist ivuxolimab. The CDR3 region is CASMDRGYSDTQYF. The CDR3 DNA is TGTGCCAGTATGGACAGGGGTTACTCAGATACGCAGTATTTT.